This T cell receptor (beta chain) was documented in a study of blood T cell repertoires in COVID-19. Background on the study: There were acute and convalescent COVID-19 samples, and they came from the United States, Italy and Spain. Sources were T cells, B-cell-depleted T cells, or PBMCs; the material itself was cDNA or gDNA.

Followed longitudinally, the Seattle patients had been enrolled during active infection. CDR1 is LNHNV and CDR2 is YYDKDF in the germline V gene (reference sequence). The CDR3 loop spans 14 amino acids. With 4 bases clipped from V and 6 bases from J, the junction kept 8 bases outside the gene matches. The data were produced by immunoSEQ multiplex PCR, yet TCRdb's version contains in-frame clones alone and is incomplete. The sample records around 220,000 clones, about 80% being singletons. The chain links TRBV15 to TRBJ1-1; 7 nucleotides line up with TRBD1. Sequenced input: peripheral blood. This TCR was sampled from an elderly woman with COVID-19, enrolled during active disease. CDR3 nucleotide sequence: TGTGCCACCAGCATTAGACAGGGAAAAGCTGAAGCTTTCTTT. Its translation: CATSIRQGKAEAFF.